This T cell receptor (beta chain) is from a study of CD8 T cells in Susac syndrome. From blood CD8+ and CD4+ T cells, the TCR beta chain was sequenced. Controls comprised healthy donors matched for age and sex. Purification of the CD8+ and CD4+ T cells relied on negative isolation, and TEMRA cells underwent FACS enrichment. The ends lost 5 bases at V and 9 bases at J; junction bases unmatched: 7. The CDR3 has 14 amino acids. The germline CDR1 and CDR2 sequences are KGHDR and SFDVKD. RNA in amounts of about 0.5 to 1 ug was reverse transcribed with random hexamers. TCR beta CDR3 was amplified by immunoSEQ covering 54 Vbeta and 13 Jbeta. A single record per CDR3 protein comes from TCRdb applying MiXCR to the immunoSEQ multiplex PCR reads. This sample yields roughly 130,000 distinct CDR3 sequences, of which 90% to 95% are seen a single time; more than 0.095% belongs to the top ten.

This TCR came from a human donor in good health. Material for sequencing was CD4+ T cells from PBMCs. The V gene is TRBV24-1, the J gene TRBJ2-1; the match to TRBD2 covers 9 bases. Here the CDR3 reads CATSAWREGGEQFF. CDR3 coding DNA: TGTGCCACCAGTGCCTGGCGGGAGGGGGGTGAGCAGTTCTTC.